The 7 T cell receptor beta chains listed next were all sequenced from one sample in a study of shared clonotypes between healthy human individuals. This table comes from immunoSEQ multiplex PCR, and its TCRdb copy is limited to in-frame clones, with some not included. Of 550,000 to 850,000 clones listed, 74% are singletons. Sample: memory CD4+ T cells sorted from blood. Subset described: CD45RA-negative fraction. The receptors were sampled from a woman younger than 45 in good health.

This chain connects TRBV27 to TRBJ2-7, with 9 positions matching TRBD1. The CDR3 consists of 13 residues. Germline CDR1 reads MNHEY; CDR2 reads SMNVEV (reference sequence). The trim removed 6 bases at V and 7 bases at J, leaving 7 bases unmatched. The CDR3 DNA is TGTGCCAGCAGCAAGGGACAGGGTAAAGAGCAGTACTTC. Translating gives CASSKGQGKEQYF.

The rearrangement links TRBV2 to TRBJ2-3; 7 nucleotides align to TRBD2. The CDR3 totals 13 residues. Germline assignment: CDR1 SNHLY and CDR2 FYNNEI. Trimming removed 5 bases from V and 2 bases from J; junction bases left unmatched: 1. The CDR3 here is CASSQRDTDTQYF. As DNA, the CDR3 is TGTGCCAGCAGTCAGCGGGACACAGATACGCAGTATTTT.

This sequence joins TRBV28 and TRBJ2-3; 9 bases map to TRBD2. The CDR3 length is 15 residues. J gave up 1 base and V 5 bases, and 4 bases lay outside the gene matches. Germline CDR1 and CDR2: MDHEN and SYDVKM. CDR3 sequence reads: CASSVAGAGTDTQYF. The CDR3 DNA follows: TGTGCCAGCAGTGTAGCGGGAGCCGGCACAGATACGCAGTATTTT.

The genes are TRBV6-6 and TRBJ1-1; TRBD1 agrees at 9 bases. J gave up 0 bases and V 7 bases, and 3 bases lay outside the gene matches. The CDR3 loop spans 14 amino acids. Germline V gives CDR1 MNHNY, CDR2 SVGAGI (reference sequence). The CDR3 here is CASTDRGMNTEAFF. CDR3 in DNA: TGTGCCAGCACCGACAGGGGGATGAACACTGAAGCTTTCTTT.

The chain joins TRBV19 to TRBJ2-7; 7 bases are shared with TRBD1. This CDR3 contains 14 residues. Germline CDR1 and CDR2: LNHDA and SQIVND (reference sequence). V gave up 5 bases and J gave up 3 bases; unmatched junction bases: 7. The CDR3 loop reads CASSSLDRVYEQYF. CDR3 in DNA: TGTGCCAGTAGTTCCCTCGACAGGGTCTACGAGCAGTACTTC.

The chain employs TRBV7-9 and TRBJ2-7; tentatively, D is TRBD1 (5 bases). Deletions cut 5 bases from V and 6 bases from J, with 14 bases between. Looked up from germline, CDR1 is SEHNR and CDR2 is FQNEAQ (reference sequence). The CDR3 covers 13 residues. CDR3 in amino acids: CASSMWGLGEQYF. Written as DNA, the CDR3 is TGTGCCAGCAGCATGTGGGGCCTGGGCGAGCAGTACTTC.

The rearrangement joins TRBV11-2 to TRBJ1-3, with D perhaps matching TRBD1 (5 bases). The CDR3 is 16 residues long. V dropped 1 base and J dropped 2 bases, with 12 bases sitting between them. The germline gives CDR1 SGHAT, CDR2 FQNNGV. The CDR3 protein is CASSLGGSIPGNTIYF. In nucleotides, the CDR3 is TGTGCCAGCAGCTTAGGGGGCAGTATTCCTGGAAACACCATATATTTT.